The clone carrying this T cell receptor (beta chain) showed up many times. Its antigen remains unknown. In making TCR beta libraries, quantitative 5'-RACE with molecular barcodes was used. A single record per CDR3 protein comes from TCRdb applying MiXCR to the 5' RACE reads. The sample yields about 140,000 distinct CDR3 sequences, 10% to 12% seen once. This sample is drawn from a study of CD8 T cells in ankylosing spondylitis. CDR3 length equals 14 residues. Germline V gene data show CDR1 as SEHNR and CDR2 as FQNEAQ (reference sequence). V lost 1 base, J lost 3 bases, and 6 bases lay in between. Findings of the study overall: Disease-linked clones, CD8+, were relatively rare in peripheral blood. Ankylosing spondylitis blood appeared to carry a characteristic TCR beta motif of roughly 8 highly homologous variants. Reportedly, disease-linked clones are significantly enriched in ankylosing spondylitis patients' matched synovial fluid.

The receptor comes from a female donor with ankylosing spondylitis or in good health (not recorded which). The sample comprised blood, either unsorted or a sorted T cell fraction (not recorded which). The V and J genes are TRBV7-9 and TRBJ2-2; D gene ambiguous. The CDR3 DNA reads as TGTGCCAGCAGCTTAGTTCCGTACACCGGGGAGCTGTTTTTT. Amino acid sequence: CASSLVPYTGELFF.